This TCR beta chain was observed in a study of Graves' ophthalmopathy and Graves' hyperthyroidism. The TCR beta CDR3 regions underwent amplification from RNA transcripts. First-round RT-PCR relied on HTBI primers, and a second-round multiplex PCR came next. TCRdb recomputed calls from the multiplex PCR reads with MiXCR, one row per CDR3 protein. The sample contains hundreds of thousands of distinct CDR3 sequences, 35% to 45% of which appear only once. The J segment lost 2 bases and the V segment lost 5 bases, leaving 4 bases of the junction unmatched. Germline lookup yields CDR1 LGHNA and CDR2 YNFKEQ. This CDR3 comprises 14 residues.

What was sequenced was peripheral blood. The chain is built from TRBV4-2 and TRBJ2-7; TRBD2 aligns across 9 bases. This clonotype was sampled from an adult man with Graves' ophthalmopathy. The CDR3 reads CASSSREGTYEQYF. The CDR3 bases are TGTGCCAGCAGCTCGCGGGAGGGGACCTACGAGCAGTACTTC.